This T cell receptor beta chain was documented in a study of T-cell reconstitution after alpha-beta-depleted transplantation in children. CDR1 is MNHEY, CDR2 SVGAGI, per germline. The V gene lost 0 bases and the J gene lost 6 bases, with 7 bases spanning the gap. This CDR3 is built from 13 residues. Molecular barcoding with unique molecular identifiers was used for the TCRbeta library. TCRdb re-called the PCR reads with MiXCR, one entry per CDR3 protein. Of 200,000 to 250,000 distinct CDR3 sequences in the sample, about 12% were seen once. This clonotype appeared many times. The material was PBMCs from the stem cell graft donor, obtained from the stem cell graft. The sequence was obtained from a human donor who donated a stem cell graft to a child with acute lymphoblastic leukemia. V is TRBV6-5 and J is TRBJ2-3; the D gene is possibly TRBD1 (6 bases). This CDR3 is CASSYSRGDTQYF. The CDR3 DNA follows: TGTGCCAGCAGTTACTCGAGGGGGGATACGCAGTATTTT.